This TCR beta chain was recorded in a study of blood T cell repertoires in COVID-19. This CDR3 comprises 15 residues. Trimming left V 3 bases short and J 4 bases short, with 13 bases between. Germline CDR1 and CDR2: KGHSH and LQKENI. Assay used: immunoSEQ multiplex PCR; TCRdb lists only in-frame clones, some missing. The sample includes 540,000 or so clones, 70% to 90% seen only once; the top ten take 7.5% to 9%. Sample: peripheral blood. The chain joins TRBV18 to TRBJ2-1; D unclear. This clonotype was sampled from a woman aged 50 to 60 with COVID-19, enrolled during active disease. This CDR3 is CASSPVASLYNEQFF. The CDR3, as DNA: TGTGCCAGCTCACCGGTCGCGAGTTTGTACAATGAGCAGTTCTTC.